This is a list of T cell receptor beta chains from one sample in a study of Ad26.COV2.S vaccination and SARS-CoV-2 variants. Assay: immunoSEQ multiplex PCR; the TCRdb copy retains only in-frame clones and omits some. The data show roughly 700,000 clones, more than 70% seen once. The material sequenced was peripheral blood, taken in a trial of Ad26.COV2.S vaccine versus placebo. The receptors here all came from a person aged 18-60 years who received the Ad26.COV2.S COVID-19 vaccine or a placebo. Both conserved end residues are part of each CDR3. Fields, in order: clone size, V gene, J gene, D gene, CDR3 protein, CDR3 DNA. D genes are given only for firm matches. Not every row has a clone size; where given, it reads once, few, many or a size class.

clone size: NA; V gene: TRBV19; J gene: TRBJ2-1; D gene: TRBD2; CDR3 protein: CATQTSGSFYNEQFF; CDR3 DNA: TGTGCCACTCAGACTAGCGGGAGCTTCTACAATGAGCAGTTCTTC
clone size: NA; V gene: TRBV18; J gene: TRBJ2-4; D gene: TRBD1; CDR3 protein: CASSLTGGAENIQYF; CDR3 DNA: TGTGCCAGCTCACTGACAGGGGGGGCGGAAAACATTCAGTACTTC
clone size: once; V gene: TRBV7-6; J gene: TRBJ2-2; D gene: NA; CDR3 protein: CASSARNTGELFF; CDR3 DNA: TGTGCCAGCAGCGCCCGGAACACCGGGGAGCTGTTTTTT
clone size: NA; V gene: TRBV7-8; J gene: TRBJ2-7; D gene: NA; CDR3 protein: CASSLAGGLGEQYF; CDR3 DNA: TGTGCCAGCAGCTTAGCGGGGGGTCTCGGCGAGCAGTACTTC
clone size: once; V gene: TRBV29-1; J gene: TRBJ2-5; D gene: TRBD2; CDR3 protein: CSAPDQRGGRETQYF; CDR3 DNA: TGCAGCGCGCCCGACCAGCGGGGGGGACGGGAGACCCAGTACTTC
clone size: NA; V gene: TRBV30; J gene: TRBJ1-2; D gene: NA; CDR3 protein: CAWGPGGHYQRDYGYTF; CDR3 DNA: TGTGCCTGGGGCCCCGGGGGACACTACCAACGGGACTATGGCTACACCTTC
clone size: NA; V gene: TRBV29-1; J gene: TRBJ1-1; D gene: TRBD1; CDR3 protein: CSVDRTGSNTEAFF; CDR3 DNA: TGCAGCGTTGACAGGACAGGCTCGAACACTGAAGCTTTCTTT
clone size: NA; V gene: TRBV24-1; J gene: TRBJ1-4; D gene: NA; CDR3 protein: CATSDAPGQSLFF; CDR3 DNA: TGTGCCACCAGTGACGCTCCGGGGCAAAGTCTGTTTTTT
clone size: NA; V gene: TRBV3-1/TRBV3-2; J gene: TRBJ1-6; D gene: TRBD1; CDR3 protein: CASSFSAGGSNSPLHF; CDR3 DNA: TGTGCCAGCAGCTTTTCAGCAGGGGGGTCTAATTCACCCCTCCACTTT
clone size: NA; V gene: TRBV24-1; J gene: TRBJ2-3; D gene: TRBD2; CDR3 protein: CATRSSPGLAGGPADTQYF; CDR3 DNA: TGTGCCACCAGGTCGTCGCCCGGACTAGCGGGAGGGCCAGCAGATACGCAGTATTTT
clone size: NA; V gene: TRBV3-1/TRBV3-2; J gene: TRBJ2-1; D gene: NA; CDR3 protein: CASTLSVRYNEQFF; CDR3 DNA: TGTGCCAGCACCTTAAGCGTGCGGTACAATGAGCAGTTCTTC
clone size: NA; V gene: TRBV5-4; J gene: TRBJ2-7; D gene: NA; CDR3 protein: CASSLDRTPPYEQYF; CDR3 DNA: TGTGCCAGCAGCTTGGATCGGACACCCCCCTACGAGCAGTACTTC
clone size: NA; V gene: TRBV3-1/TRBV3-2; J gene: TRBJ2-3; D gene: NA; CDR3 protein: CASSLQGTDTQYF; CDR3 DNA: TGTGCCAGCAGCCTTCAGGGCACAGATACGCAGTATTTT
clone size: NA; V gene: TRBV5-6; J gene: TRBJ2-7; D gene: NA; CDR3 protein: CASSLEFVNEQYF; CDR3 DNA: TGTGCCAGCAGCTTGGAATTCGTGAACGAGCAGTACTTC
clone size: NA; V gene: TRBV6-2/TRBV6-3; J gene: TRBJ2-7; D gene: TRBD1; CDR3 protein: CASSYWMGQGWTYEQYF; CDR3 DNA: TGTGCCAGCAGTTACTGGATGGGACAGGGATGGACCTACGAGCAGTACTTC
clone size: NA; V gene: TRBV5-4; J gene: TRBJ1-1; D gene: TRBD1; CDR3 protein: CASTTRQGSNTEAFF; CDR3 DNA: TGTGCCAGCACAACCAGACAGGGATCGAACACTGAAGCTTTCTTT
clone size: NA; V gene: TRBV2; J gene: TRBJ1-6; D gene: NA; CDR3 protein: CASSITGSNSPLHF; CDR3 DNA: TGTGCCAGCAGCATTACAGGGTCTAATTCACCCCTCCACTTT
clone size: NA; V gene: TRBV5-4; J gene: TRBJ1-4; D gene: TRBD1; CDR3 protein: CASSLQGAVEKLFF; CDR3 DNA: TGTGCCAGCAGCTTACAGGGGGCGGTTGAAAAACTGTTTTTT
clone size: NA; V gene: TRBV6-5; J gene: TRBJ1-6; D gene: TRBD1; CDR3 protein: CASIRDRNNSPLHF; CDR3 DNA: TGTGCCAGCATTAGGGACAGGAATAATTCACCCCTCCACTTT
clone size: NA; V gene: TRBV6-5; J gene: TRBJ1-2; D gene: TRBD1; CDR3 protein: CASTHRTGGNYGYTF; CDR3 DNA: TGTGCCAGCACCCACCGTACAGGGGGTAACTATGGCTACACCTTC
clone size: NA; V gene: TRBV25-1; J gene: TRBJ2-7; D gene: NA; CDR3 protein: CASSALTVGEQYF; CDR3 DNA: TGTGCCAGCAGTGCCCTAACCGTAGGGGAGCAGTACTTC
clone size: NA; V gene: TRBV18; J gene: TRBJ2-5; D gene: NA; CDR3 protein: CASSRYRDQETQYF; CDR3 DNA: TGTGCCAGCTCGCGTTACCGGGACCAAGAGACCCAGTACTTC
clone size: NA; V gene: TRBV24-1; J gene: TRBJ2-1; D gene: TRBD1; CDR3 protein: CATSEVDRGRNEQFF; CDR3 DNA: TGTGCCACCAGTGAGGTGGACAGGGGCAGAAATGAGCAGTTCTTC
clone size: NA; V gene: TRBV19; J gene: TRBJ1-2; D gene: TRBD1; CDR3 protein: CASRRTGGGGYGYTF; CDR3 DNA: TGTGCCAGTAGGAGGACAGGGGGCGGCGGCTATGGCTACACCTTC
clone size: NA; V gene: TRBV7-8; J gene: TRBJ2-5; D gene: NA; CDR3 protein: CASSLEEYQETQYF; CDR3 DNA: TGTGCCAGCAGTCTGGAAGAGTACCAAGAGACCCAGTACTTC
clone size: once; V gene: TRBV6-5; J gene: TRBJ1-1; D gene: NA; CDR3 protein: CASTRGGSTEAFF; CDR3 DNA: TGTGCCAGCACAAGGGGGGGAAGCACTGAAGCTTTCTTT
clone size: NA; V gene: TRBV19; J gene: TRBJ2-1; D gene: NA; CDR3 protein: CASSPRGNYNEQFF; CDR3 DNA: TGTGCCAGTAGTCCCCGGGGAAATTACAATGAGCAGTTCTTC
clone size: once; V gene: TRBV15; J gene: TRBJ2-3; D gene: NA; CDR3 protein: CATSREGFTDTQYF; CDR3 DNA: TGTGCCACCAGCAGAGAAGGTTTTACAGATACGCAGTATTTT
clone size: NA; V gene: TRBV4-2; J gene: TRBJ2-6; D gene: NA; CDR3 protein: CASSQERGGSGANVLTF; CDR3 DNA: TGTGCCAGCAGCCAAGAACGAGGAGGGTCTGGGGCCAACGTCCTGACTTTC
clone size: NA; V gene: TRBV9; J gene: TRBJ2-1; D gene: TRBD1; CDR3 protein: CASSVRTGGAAYNEQFF; CDR3 DNA: TGTGCCAGCAGCGTTCGGACAGGGGGCGCGGCGTACAATGAGCAGTTCTTC
clone size: NA; V gene: TRBV12-3/TRBV12-4; J gene: TRBJ1-5; D gene: NA; CDR3 protein: CASSFTGNQPQHF; CDR3 DNA: TGTGCCAGCAGTTTTACAGGGAACCAGCCCCAGCATTTT
clone size: NA; V gene: TRBV5-1; J gene: TRBJ2-7; D gene: NA; CDR3 protein: CASSLPGDEQYF; CDR3 DNA: TGCGCCAGCAGCTTGCCCGGGGACGAGCAGTACTTC
clone size: once; V gene: TRBV19; J gene: TRBJ2-5; D gene: NA; CDR3 protein: CASSIGAQETQYF; CDR3 DNA: TGTGCCAGTAGTATTGGAGCCCAAGAGACCCAGTACTTC
clone size: NA; V gene: TRBV7-8; J gene: TRBJ1-2; D gene: NA; CDR3 protein: CASSLTGLGGYTF; CDR3 DNA: TGTGCCAGCAGTCTTACAGGGTTAGGGGGCTACACCTTC
clone size: NA; V gene: TRBV12-3/TRBV12-4; J gene: TRBJ1-1; D gene: NA; CDR3 protein: CASRSSMNTEAFF; CDR3 DNA: TGTGCCAGCAGGTCGAGCATGAACACTGAAGCTTTCTTT
clone size: NA; V gene: TRBV7-9; J gene: TRBJ1-4; D gene: TRBD1; CDR3 protein: CASSLIPTGGLEKLFF; CDR3 DNA: TGTGCCAGCAGCTTAATCCCGACAGGGGGTTTGGAAAAACTGTTTTTT
clone size: NA; V gene: TRBV19; J gene: TRBJ2-1; D gene: TRBD2; CDR3 protein: CASSIGGTSVNEQFF; CDR3 DNA: TGTGCCAGTAGTATAGGGGGGACTAGCGTAAATGAGCAGTTCTTC
clone size: NA; V gene: TRBV12-3/TRBV12-4; J gene: TRBJ2-5; D gene: NA; CDR3 protein: CASTGQLQETQYF; CDR3 DNA: TGTGCCAGCACCGGACAGCTTCAAGAGACCCAGTACTTC
clone size: NA; V gene: TRBV2; J gene: TRBJ2-3; D gene: NA; CDR3 protein: CASSETAIGDTQYF; CDR3 DNA: TGTGCCAGCAGTGAAACTGCAATCGGGGATACGCAGTATTTT